The present T cell receptor beta chain was sequenced within a study of blood T cell repertoires in COVID-19. Study-level information: Both acute and convalescent COVID-19 samples were obtained from the United States, Italy and Spain.

Assay: immunoSEQ multiplex PCR; the TCRdb copy retains only in-frame clones and omits some. This table holds 210,000 or so clones, over 80% found once. The origin of this receptor is a woman aged 25 to 45 with COVID-19, enrolled during active disease. What was sequenced was peripheral blood.

The CDR3 loop is CASSDRGLKGQYF. The CDR3 DNA reads as TGTGCCAGCAGCGACAGGGGGCTGAAAGGGCAGTACTTC. This chain links TRBV6-5 with TRBJ2-7, with 10 bases that match TRBD1. The V segment lost 6 bases and the J segment 9 bases; nucleotides outside the gene matches: 8. Germline V gene lookup returns CDR1 MNHEY and CDR2 SVGAGI. This CDR3 region has 13 residues.